This T cell receptor beta chain was sequenced in a study of shared clonotypes between healthy human individuals. Repertoires were generated with immunoSEQ multiplex PCR, while TCRdb's copy carries only in-frame clones and drops some. The sample has millions of clones; about 95% are singletons. Worth noting for this clone: Its antigen is still unknown.

Naive CD8 cells, CD45RO-negative and positively selected for CCR7, excluded terminally differentiated effector memory CD45RA+ cells. Study conclusions and caveats: Limitation of the genetic and exposure-history diversity represented came from the few donors. Specimens sampled were limited to blood, with tissue repertoires likely differing.

The CDR3 extends over 12 amino acids. CDR1 and CDR2 (germline): MDHEN, SYDVKM. Losses at the gene ends were 8 bases for V and 6 bases for J; bases not matched to a gene: 2. The sequence derives from a young man in good health. The sequenced sample consisted of naive CD8+ T cells sorted from blood. This rearrangement joins TRBV28 to TRBJ2-3; the match to TRBD2 covers 10 bases. The CDR3 protein is CASGSGGDTQYF. The CDR3 coding sequence is TGTGCCAGCGGTAGCGGGGGGGATACGCAGTATTTT.